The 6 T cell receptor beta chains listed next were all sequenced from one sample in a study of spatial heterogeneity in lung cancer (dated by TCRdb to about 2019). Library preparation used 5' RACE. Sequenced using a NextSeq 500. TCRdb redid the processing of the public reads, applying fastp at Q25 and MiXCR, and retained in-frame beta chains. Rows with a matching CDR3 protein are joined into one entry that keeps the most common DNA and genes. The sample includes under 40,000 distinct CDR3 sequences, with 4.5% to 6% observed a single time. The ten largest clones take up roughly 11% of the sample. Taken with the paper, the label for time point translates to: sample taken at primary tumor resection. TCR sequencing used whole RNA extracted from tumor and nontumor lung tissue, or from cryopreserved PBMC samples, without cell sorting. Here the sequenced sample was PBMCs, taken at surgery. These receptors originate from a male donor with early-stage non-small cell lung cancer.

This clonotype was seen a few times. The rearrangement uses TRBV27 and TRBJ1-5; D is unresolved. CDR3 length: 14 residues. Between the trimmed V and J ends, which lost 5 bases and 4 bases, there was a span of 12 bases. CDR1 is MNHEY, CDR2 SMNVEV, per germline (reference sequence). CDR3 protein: CASSVIGRNQPQHF. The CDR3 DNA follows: TGTGCCAGCAGTGTAATCGGACGGAATCAGCCCCAGCATTTT.

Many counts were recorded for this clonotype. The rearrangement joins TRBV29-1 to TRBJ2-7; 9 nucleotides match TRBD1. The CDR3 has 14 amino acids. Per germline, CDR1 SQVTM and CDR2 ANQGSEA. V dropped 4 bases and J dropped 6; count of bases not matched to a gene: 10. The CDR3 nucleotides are TGCAGCGTTGGTACCGGGACAGGGAATCTCGAGCAGTACTTC. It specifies CSVGTGTGNLEQYF.

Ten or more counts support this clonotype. This chain's CDR3 is CASSLIGKRGTSSTDDTQYF. For the CDR3, the DNA is TGTGCCAGCAGCTTAATCGGGAAACGCGGTACTAGTTCAACGGACGATACGCAGTATTTT. V usage is TRBV7-9 and J usage is TRBJ2-3; D may be TRBD2 (5 bases). Germline CDR1 is SEHNR and CDR2 is FQNEAQ (reference sequence). V lost 2 bases to trimming and J lost 6 bases, with 30 bases between them. This CDR3 comprises 20 residues.

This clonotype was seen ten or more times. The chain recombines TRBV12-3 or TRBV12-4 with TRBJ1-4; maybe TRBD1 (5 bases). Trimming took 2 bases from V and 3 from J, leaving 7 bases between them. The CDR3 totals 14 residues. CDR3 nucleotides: TGTGCCAGCAGTTTACGGGGACCTAATGAAAAACTGTTTTTT. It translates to CASSLRGPNEKLFF.

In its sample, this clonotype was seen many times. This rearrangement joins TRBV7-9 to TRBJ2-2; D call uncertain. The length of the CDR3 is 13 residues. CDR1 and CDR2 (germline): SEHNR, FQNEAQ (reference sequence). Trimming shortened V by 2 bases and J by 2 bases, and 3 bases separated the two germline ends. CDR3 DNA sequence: TGTGCCAGCAGCTTACTTAACACCGGGGAGCTGTTTTTT. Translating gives CASSLLNTGELFF.

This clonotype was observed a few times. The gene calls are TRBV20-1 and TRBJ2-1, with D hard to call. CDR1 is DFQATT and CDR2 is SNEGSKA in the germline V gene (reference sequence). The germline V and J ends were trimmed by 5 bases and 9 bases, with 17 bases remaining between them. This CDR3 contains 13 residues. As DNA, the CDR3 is TGCAGTGCTCCTCAGAATTCCTTGAGTGAGCAGTTCTTC. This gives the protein CSAPQNSLSEQFF.